The clone carrying this T cell receptor beta chain was seen repeatedly, ten times or more. Germline CDR1 is DFQATT and CDR2 is SNEGSKA (reference sequence). The CDR3 has 16 residues. V was pared by 4 bases and J by 1 base, with 8 bases of the junction left unmatched. This library used roughly 430 ng RNA and molecular barcoded adaptors spanning alpha/delta and beta/gamma chains. TCRdb reprocessed the reads via MiXCR and lists one record per CDR3 protein. This sample has approximately 50,000 distinct CDR3 sequences, with roughly 19% found just once. These data originate in a study of read filtering for tumor transcriptome and immune sequencing. At the time of active disease, bone marrow was collected from every patient.

The rearrangement joins TRBV20-1 to TRBJ2-7; 12 bases match TRBD2. The source of this sequence is a donor at least 40 years old with multiple myeloma. Sequencing was carried out using a population of CD138-negative cells sorted from bone marrow. The CDR3 region is CSAKRLAGVGSYEQYF. Written as DNA, the CDR3 is TGCAGTGCTAAGCGACTAGCGGGAGTAGGGTCCTACGAGCAGTACTTC.